This TCR beta chain was identified in a study of cytomegalovirus exposure and HLA in healthy donors. Across the study: The study placed about 81% of its 350 to 450 genotyped donors in the Caucasian-associated ancestry cluster.

The CDR3 runs to 16 residues. Vbeta (60) and Jbeta (13) primers were used in the PCR. Sequencing used immunoSEQ multiplex PCR; TCRdb keeps in-frame clones, though not all of them. The sample yields 200,000 to 250,000 clones, 75% to 90% seen once. The sample consisted of PBMCs. The chain combines TRBV21-1 with TRBJ2-5; the table assigns TRBD2, which was not confirmed against the DNA. TRBV21-1 is a listed pseudogene. This receptor was taken from a woman younger than 35 in good health and CMV-seronegative. CDR3 in amino acids: CASSKSRGTYQETQYF. In nucleotides, the CDR3 is TGTGCCAGCAGCAAATCGCGTGGGACTTACCAAGAGACCCAGTACTTC.